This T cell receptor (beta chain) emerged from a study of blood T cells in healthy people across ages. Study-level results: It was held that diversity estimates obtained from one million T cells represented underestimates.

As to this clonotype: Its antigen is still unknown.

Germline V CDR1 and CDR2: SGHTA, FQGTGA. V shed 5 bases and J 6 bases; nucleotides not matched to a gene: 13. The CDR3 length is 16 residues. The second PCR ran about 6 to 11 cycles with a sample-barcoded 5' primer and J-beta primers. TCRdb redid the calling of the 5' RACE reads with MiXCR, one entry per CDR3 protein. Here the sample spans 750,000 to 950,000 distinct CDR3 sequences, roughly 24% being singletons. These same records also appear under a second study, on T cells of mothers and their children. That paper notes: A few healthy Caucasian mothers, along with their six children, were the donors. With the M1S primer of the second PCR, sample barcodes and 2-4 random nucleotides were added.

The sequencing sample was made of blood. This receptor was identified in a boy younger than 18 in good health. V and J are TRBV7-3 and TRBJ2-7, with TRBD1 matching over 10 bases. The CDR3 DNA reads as TGTGCCAGCAGCCGCGGCTCGGGGACAGGGGACGGCGAGCAGTACTTC. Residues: CASSRGSGTGDGEQYF.